This TCR beta chain was observed in a study of glioma-infiltrating T cells. Amplification of TCR alpha and beta CDR3 regions from RNA used iRepertoire nested multiplex PCR. Tissue mRNA or PBMC total RNA, roughly 100-400 ng, went into one-step reverse transcription and amplification. TCRdb used MiXCR to reprocess the multiplex PCR reads, holding one entry per CDR3 protein. The repertoire has 4,500 or so distinct CDR3 sequences, roughly 23% of them found once; the top ten carry approximately 9%. General study findings and limits: Gliomas, especially low-grade, showed above-expected tissue-blood divergence; non-neoplastic patients showed below. Tissue and blood shared very few CDR3 sequences.

This clonotype is deemed medium-sized. What it binds is not known. The CDR3 runs to 13 residues. Trimming removed 4 bases at V and 8 bases at J, with 11 bases between. Germline CDR1 is KGHDR and CDR2 is SFDVKD. The J gene is TRBJ1-5, the V gene TRBV24-1; D not certain. The sequence derives from a human donor with low-grade glioma or glioblastoma, undergoing nonglioma brain surgery, or in good health (not recorded which). The sample consisted of glioma tissue, nonneoplastic brain tissue, or PBMCs (not recorded which). The CDR3 protein is CATSEVDGEPQHF. In nucleotides, the CDR3 is TGTGCCACCAGTGAAGTCGACGGCGAGCCCCAGCATTTT.